The 8 T cell receptor beta chains presented below share a single source sample, sequenced in a study of T cell repertoires in cytomegalovirus infection. TCRdb called the reads again in MiXCR, with one record for every CDR3 protein. The sample has about 110,000 distinct CDR3 sequences; 10% are singletons. Their recognized antigens are unknown. Sequenced input: PBMCs, sequenced either directly or after in vitro stimulation (not recorded which). These receptors originate from a human donor in good health (CMV status not recorded). Some clones in this sample may be carry-over from other donors' samples.

The chain joins TRBV29-1 to TRBJ1-1, with 7 bases that match TRBD1. The junction had 19 bases not matched to a gene; V was cut back by 7 bases and J by 5 bases. The CDR3 length is 16 residues. The germline gives CDR1 SQVTM, CDR2 ANQGSEA. CDR3 DNA sequence: TGCAGCGGAGCACCCGGGACAGTCTCAGTAGGGACTGAAGCTTTCTTT. Residues: CSGAPGTVSVGTEAFF.

The chain couples TRBV27 to TRBJ1-2, with 7 bases identical to TRBD1. V lost 5 bases to trimming and J lost 6 bases; unmatched junction nucleotides: 6. This CDR3 comprises 13 residues. CDR1 and CDR2 (germline): MNHEY, SMNVEV (reference sequence). The CDR3 loop reads CASSPRQGHGYTF. DNA for the CDR3: TGTGCCAGCAGTCCTAGACAGGGACATGGCTACACCTTC.

This clonotype turned up a few times. CDR3 bases: TGTGCCAGCAGCCAGGCCTGGGAGGGGCTGACAGATACGCAGTATTTT. Protein sequence: CASSQAWEGLTDTQYF. The genes are TRBV14 and TRBJ2-3; 7 bases map to TRBD2. The CDR3 consists of 16 residues. The germline V gene encodes CDR1 SGHDN and CDR2 FVKESK. Trimming removed 3 bases from V and 3 bases from J; junction bases left unmatched: 9.

In its sample, this clonotype was seen many times. V gene TRBV7-3 combines with J gene TRBJ1-1; no clear D gene. Germline V gene lookup returns CDR1 SGHTA and CDR2 FQGTGA. The CDR3 has 15 residues. Trimming shortened V by 2 bases and J by 4 bases, and 14 bases separated the two germline ends. Here the CDR3 DNA reads TGTGCCAGCAGCTTATCGGGTCCCCAGGCCACTGAAGCTTTCTTT. Translated, it gives CASSLSGPQATEAFF.

The chain recombines TRBV20-1 with TRBJ1-3; a weak D match, TRBD1 (5 bases). CDR1 and CDR2 from the germline V gene are DFQATT and SNEGSKA (reference sequence). This CDR3 region has 17 residues. V gave up 3 bases and J gave up 0 bases, with 18 bases separating them. CDR3 in DNA: TGCAGTGCTAGGCACCGGGGCCCTGAGAGCTCTGGAAACACCATATATTTT. Translation: CSARHRGPESSGNTIYF.

This clonotype is termed medium-sized. V usage is TRBV30 and J usage is TRBJ1-1; D ambiguous. The germline CDR1 and CDR2 sequences are GTSNPN and SVGIG (reference sequence). V dropped 2 bases and J dropped 1 base, with 11 bases sitting between them. The CDR3 covers 14 residues. CDR3 amino acids: CAWSFLVGNTEAFF. CDR3 DNA sequence: TGTGCCTGGAGTTTCTTGGTGGGGAACACTGAAGCTTTCTTT.

This clonotype turned up a few times. The V and J genes are TRBV6-2 or TRBV6-3 and TRBJ2-3; 9 bases are a match to TRBD2. V gave up 6 bases and J gave up 4 bases; unmatched junction bases: 2. Germline lookup yields CDR1 MNHEY and CDR2 SVGEGT. The CDR3 runs 13 residues. The CDR3 region has the DNA TGTGCCAGCAGGGCGGGAGGGGCAGATACGCAGTATTTT. Amino acids: CASRAGGADTQYF.

The V and J genes are TRBV20-1 and TRBJ2-3, with TRBD2 identical over 13 bases. The J segment lost 1 base and the V segment lost 6 bases, leaving 4 bases of the junction unmatched. The CDR3 is made up of 15 amino acids. Germline CDR1 reads DFQATT; CDR2 reads SNEGSKA (reference sequence). The CDR3 sequence: CSALTSGRGTDTQYF. CDR3 in DNA: TGCAGTGCGCTAACTAGCGGGAGGGGCACAGATACGCAGTATTTT.